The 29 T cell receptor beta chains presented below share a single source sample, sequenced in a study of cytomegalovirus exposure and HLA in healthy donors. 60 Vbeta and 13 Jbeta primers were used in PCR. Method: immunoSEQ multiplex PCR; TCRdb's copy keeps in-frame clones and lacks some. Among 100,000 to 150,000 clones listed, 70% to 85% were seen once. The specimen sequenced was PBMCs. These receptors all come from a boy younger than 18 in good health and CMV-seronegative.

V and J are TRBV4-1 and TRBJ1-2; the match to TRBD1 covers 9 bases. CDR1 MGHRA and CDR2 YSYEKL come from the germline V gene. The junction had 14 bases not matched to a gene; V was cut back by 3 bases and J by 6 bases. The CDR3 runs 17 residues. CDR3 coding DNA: TGCGCCAGCAGCCAGAAGGTATACAGGGGGCATATTGATGGCTACACCTTC. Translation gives CASSQKVYRGHIDGYTF.

CDR3 sequence (DNA): TGTGCCAGCAGTTCTGCAGGGGTTTGGGAGAACACTGAAGCTTTCTTT. Its translation is CASSSAGVWENTEAFF. The chain employs TRBV6-5 and TRBJ1-1; D might be TRBD1 (6 bases). This CDR3 comprises 16 residues. Trimming pared 4 bases from V and 1 base from J, leaving 16 bases between. The germline CDR1 and CDR2 sequences are MNHEY and SVGAGI.

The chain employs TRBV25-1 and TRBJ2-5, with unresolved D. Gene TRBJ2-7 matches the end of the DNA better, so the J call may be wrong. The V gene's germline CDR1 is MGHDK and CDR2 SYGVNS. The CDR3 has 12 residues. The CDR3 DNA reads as TGTGCCAGCAGTCGCGATTCCTACGAGCAGTACTTC. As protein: CASSRDSYEQYF.

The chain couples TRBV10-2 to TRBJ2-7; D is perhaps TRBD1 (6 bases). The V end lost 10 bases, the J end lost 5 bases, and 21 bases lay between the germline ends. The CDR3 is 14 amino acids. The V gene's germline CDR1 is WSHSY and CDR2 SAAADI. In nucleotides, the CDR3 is TGCGCCACCCTCCGGGACAAAGGGATCGACGAGCAGTACTTC. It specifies CATLRDKGIDEQYF.

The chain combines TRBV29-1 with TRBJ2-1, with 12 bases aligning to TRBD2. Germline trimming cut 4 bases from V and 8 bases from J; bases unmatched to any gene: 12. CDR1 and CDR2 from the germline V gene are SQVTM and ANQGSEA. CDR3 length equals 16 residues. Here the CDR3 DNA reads TGCAGCGTTGCTATCCTAGCGGGGGGGCTCGGTGATGAGCAGTTCTTC. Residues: CSVAILAGGLGDEQFF.

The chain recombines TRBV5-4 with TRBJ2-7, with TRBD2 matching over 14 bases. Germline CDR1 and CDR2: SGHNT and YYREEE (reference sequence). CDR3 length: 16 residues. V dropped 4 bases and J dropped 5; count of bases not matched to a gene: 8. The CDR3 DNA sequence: TGTGCCAGCAGCCGGGGGACTAGCGGGAGAGTCAACGAGCAGTACTTC. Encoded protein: CASSRGTSGRVNEQYF.

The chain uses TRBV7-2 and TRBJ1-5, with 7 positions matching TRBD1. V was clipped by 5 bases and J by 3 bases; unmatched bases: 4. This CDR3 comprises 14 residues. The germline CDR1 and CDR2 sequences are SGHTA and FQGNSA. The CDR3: CASSPQGDNQPQHF. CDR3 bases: TGTGCCAGCAGCCCCCAGGGGGACAATCAGCCCCAGCATTTT.

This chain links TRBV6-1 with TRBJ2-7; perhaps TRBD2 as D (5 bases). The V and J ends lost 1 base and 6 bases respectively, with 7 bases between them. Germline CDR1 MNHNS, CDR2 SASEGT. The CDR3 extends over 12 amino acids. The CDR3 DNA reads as TGTGCCAGCAGTGAAGTAGCGAGCGAGCAGTACTTC. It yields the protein CASSEVASEQYF.

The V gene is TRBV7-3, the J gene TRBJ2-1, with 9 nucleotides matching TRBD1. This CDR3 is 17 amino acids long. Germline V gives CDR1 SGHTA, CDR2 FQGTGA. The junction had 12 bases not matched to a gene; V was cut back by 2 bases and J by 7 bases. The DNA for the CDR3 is TGTGCCAGCAGCTTATTACCGGGGACAGGGTCCCCGAATGAGCAGTTCTTC. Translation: CASSLLPGTGSPNEQFF.

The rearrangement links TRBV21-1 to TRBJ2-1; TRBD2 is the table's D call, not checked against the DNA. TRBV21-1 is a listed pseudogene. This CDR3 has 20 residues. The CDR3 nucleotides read TGTGCCAGCAGCAAAGCAGACCTGGGCGTCGGGAATTCTCCCTACAATGAGCAGTTCTTC. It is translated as CASSKADLGVGNSPYNEQFF.

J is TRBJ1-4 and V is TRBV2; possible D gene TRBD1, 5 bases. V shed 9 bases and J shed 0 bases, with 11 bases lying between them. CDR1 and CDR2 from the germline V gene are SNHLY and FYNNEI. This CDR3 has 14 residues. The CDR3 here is CASNPGATNEKLFF. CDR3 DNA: TGTGCCAGTAATCCGGGGGCAACTAATGAAAAACTGTTTTTT.

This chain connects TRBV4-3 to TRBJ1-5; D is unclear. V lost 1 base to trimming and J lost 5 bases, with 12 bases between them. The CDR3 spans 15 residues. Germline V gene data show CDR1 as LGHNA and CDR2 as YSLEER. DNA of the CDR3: TGCGCCAGCAGCCAAGTCTCGGGATCGGATCAGCCCCAGCATTTT. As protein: CASSQVSGSDQPQHF.

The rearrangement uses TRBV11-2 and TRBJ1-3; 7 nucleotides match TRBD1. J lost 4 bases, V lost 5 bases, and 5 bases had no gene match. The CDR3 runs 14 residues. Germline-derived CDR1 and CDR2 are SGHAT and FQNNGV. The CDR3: CASSRPGQGNTIYF. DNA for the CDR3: TGTGCCAGCAGCCGACCGGGACAGGGAAACACCATATATTTT. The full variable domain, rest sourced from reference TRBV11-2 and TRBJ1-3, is EAGVAQSPRYKIIEKRQSVAFWCNPISGHATLYWYQQILGQGPKLLIQFQNNGVVDDSQLPKDRFSAERLKGVDSTLKIQPAKLEDSAVYLCASSRPGQGNTIYFGEGSWLTVV.

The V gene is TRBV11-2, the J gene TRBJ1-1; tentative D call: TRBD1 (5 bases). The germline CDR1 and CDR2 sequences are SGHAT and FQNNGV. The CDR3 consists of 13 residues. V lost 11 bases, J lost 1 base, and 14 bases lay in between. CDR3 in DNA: TGTGCCGGGGAAGGGGCGGCGAACACTGAAGCTTTCTTT. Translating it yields CAGEGAANTEAFF.

CDR3: CASSREGDGYTF. CDR3 coding DNA: TGTGCCAGCTCACGGGAGGGGGACGGCTACACCTTC. The chain employs TRBV18 and TRBJ1-2; weak D call: TRBD1 (6 bases). The germline V gene has CDR1 KGHSH and CDR2 LQKENI. V gave up 4 bases and J gave up 8 bases, with 11 bases separating them. The CDR3 extends over 12 amino acids.

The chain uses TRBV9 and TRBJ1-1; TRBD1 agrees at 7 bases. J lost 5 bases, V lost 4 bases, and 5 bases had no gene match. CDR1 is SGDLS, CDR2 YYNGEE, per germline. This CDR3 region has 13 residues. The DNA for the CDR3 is TGTGCCAGCAGCCCCCACAGGGGAACTGAAGCTTTCTTT. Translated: CASSPHRGTEAFF.

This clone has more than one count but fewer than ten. In nucleotides, the CDR3 is TGTGCCTGGGGGCCCAACACTGAAGCTTTCTTT. Its protein product is CAWGPNTEAFF. The chain uses TRBV30 and TRBJ1-1; no clear D. CDR1 is GTSNPN and CDR2 is SVGIG in the germline V gene (reference sequence). Trimming stripped 5 bases from V and 2 bases from J, with 6 bases between. CDR3 length equals 11 residues.

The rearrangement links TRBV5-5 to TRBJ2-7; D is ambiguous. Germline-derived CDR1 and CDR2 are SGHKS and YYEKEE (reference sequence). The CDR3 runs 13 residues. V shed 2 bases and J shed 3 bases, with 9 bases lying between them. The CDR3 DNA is TGTGCCAGCAGCTTTCAAGGAGACTACGAGCAGTACTTC. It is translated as CASSFQGDYEQYF.

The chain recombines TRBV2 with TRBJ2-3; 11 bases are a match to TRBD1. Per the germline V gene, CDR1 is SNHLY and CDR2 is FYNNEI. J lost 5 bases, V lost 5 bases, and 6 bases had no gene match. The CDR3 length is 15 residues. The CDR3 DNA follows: TGTGCCAGCAGTCCCCGGGGACAGGGGGGAGATACGCAGTATTTT. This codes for CASSPRGQGGDTQYF.

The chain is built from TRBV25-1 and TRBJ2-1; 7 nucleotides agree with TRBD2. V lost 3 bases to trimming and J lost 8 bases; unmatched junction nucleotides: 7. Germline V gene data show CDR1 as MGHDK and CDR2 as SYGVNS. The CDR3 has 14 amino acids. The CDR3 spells CASSDDGRTDEQFF. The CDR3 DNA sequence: TGTGCCAGCAGTGATGACGGGAGGACCGATGAGCAGTTCTTC.

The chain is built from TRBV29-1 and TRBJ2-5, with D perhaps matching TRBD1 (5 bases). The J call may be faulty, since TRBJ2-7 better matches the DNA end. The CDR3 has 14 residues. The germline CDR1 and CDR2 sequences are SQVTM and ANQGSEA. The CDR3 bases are TGCAGCGGGGGCCCGACGAGGTCATCCTACGAGCAGTACTTC. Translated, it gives CSGGPTRSSYEQYF.

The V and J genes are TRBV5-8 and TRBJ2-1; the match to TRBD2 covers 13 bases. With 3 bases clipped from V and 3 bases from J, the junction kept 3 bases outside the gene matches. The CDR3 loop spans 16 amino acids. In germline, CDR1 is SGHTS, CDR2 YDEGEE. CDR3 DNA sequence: TGTGCCAGCAGCTCGGGACTAGCGGGGTACTACAATGAGCAGTTCTTC. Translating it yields CASSSGLAGYYNEQFF.

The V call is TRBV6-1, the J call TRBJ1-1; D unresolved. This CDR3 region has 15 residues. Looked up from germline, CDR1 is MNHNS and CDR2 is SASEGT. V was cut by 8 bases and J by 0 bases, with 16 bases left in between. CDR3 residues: CASLTRYYMNTEAFF. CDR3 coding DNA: TGTGCCAGCTTGACACGATATTACATGAACACTGAAGCTTTCTTT.

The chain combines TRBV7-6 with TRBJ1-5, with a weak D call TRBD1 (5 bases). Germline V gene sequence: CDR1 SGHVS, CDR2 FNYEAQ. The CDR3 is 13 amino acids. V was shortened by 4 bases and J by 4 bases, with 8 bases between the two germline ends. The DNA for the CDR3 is TGTGCCAGCAGCTCACAGGAAAATCAGCCCCAGCATTTT. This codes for CASSSQENQPQHF.

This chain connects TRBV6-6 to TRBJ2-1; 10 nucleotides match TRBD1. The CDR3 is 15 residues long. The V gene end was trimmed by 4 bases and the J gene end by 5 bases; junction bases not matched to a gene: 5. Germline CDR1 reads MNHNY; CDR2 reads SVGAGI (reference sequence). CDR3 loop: CASSSRDRGDNEQFF. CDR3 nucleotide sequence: TGTGCCAGCAGTTCCCGGGACAGGGGAGACAATGAGCAGTTCTTC.

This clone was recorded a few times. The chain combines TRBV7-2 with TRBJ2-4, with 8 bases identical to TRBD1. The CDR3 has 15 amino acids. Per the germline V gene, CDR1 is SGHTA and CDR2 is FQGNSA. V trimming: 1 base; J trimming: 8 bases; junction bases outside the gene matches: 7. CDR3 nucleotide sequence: TGTGCCAGCAGCTTAGAGTTCGTGGACAGGGACATTCAGTACTTC. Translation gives CASSLEFVDRDIQYF. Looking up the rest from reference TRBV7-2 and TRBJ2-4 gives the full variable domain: GAGVSQSPSNKVTEKGKDVELRCDPISGHTALYWYRQSLGQGLEFLIYFQGNSAPDKSGLPSDRFSAERTGGSVSTLTIQRTQQEDSAVYLCASSLEFVDRDIQYFGAGTRLSVL.

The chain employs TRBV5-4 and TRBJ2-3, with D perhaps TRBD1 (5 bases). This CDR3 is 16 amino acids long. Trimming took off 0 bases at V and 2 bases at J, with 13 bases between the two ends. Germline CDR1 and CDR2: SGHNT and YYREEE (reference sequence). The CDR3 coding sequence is TGTGCCAGCAGCTTGGCCGTGGGGCGCGCCACAGATACGCAGTATTTT. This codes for CASSLAVGRATDTQYF.

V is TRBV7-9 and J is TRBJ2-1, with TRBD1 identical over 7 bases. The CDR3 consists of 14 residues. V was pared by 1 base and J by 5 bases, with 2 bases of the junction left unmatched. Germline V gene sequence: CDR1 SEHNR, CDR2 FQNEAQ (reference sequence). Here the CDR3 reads CASSLGQGDNEQFF. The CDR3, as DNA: TGTGCCAGCAGCTTAGGGCAGGGGGACAATGAGCAGTTCTTC. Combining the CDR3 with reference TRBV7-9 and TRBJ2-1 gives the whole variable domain DTGVSQNPRHKITKRGQNVTFRCDPISEHNRLYWYRQTLGQGPEFLTYFQNEAQLEKSRLLSDRFSAERPKGSFSTLEIQRTEQGDSAMYLCASSLGQGDNEQFFGPGTRLTVL.

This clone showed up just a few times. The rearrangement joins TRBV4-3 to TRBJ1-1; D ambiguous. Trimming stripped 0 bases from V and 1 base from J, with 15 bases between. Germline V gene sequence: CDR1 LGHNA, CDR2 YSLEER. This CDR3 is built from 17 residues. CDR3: CASSQDGNFRGNTEAFF. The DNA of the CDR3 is TGCGCCAGCAGCCAAGATGGAAACTTCCGGGGGAACACTGAAGCTTTCTTT.